This section outlines one TCR beta chain sequence together with its context. Repertoires were generated with immunoSEQ multiplex PCR, while TCRdb's copy carries only in-frame clones and drops some. This sample yields about 380,000 clones, of which about 85% are seen a single time; under 4% belongs to the top ten. This entry comes from a study of blood T cell repertoires in COVID-19. In the study overall: The study drew acute and convalescent COVID-19 samples from the United States, Italy and Spain. Sources were T cells, B-cell-depleted T cells, or PBMCs; the material itself was cDNA or gDNA.

This TCR came from a woman aged 18-29 years with acute or convalescent COVID-19. Sample: peripheral blood.

The CDR3 DNA sequence: TGTGCCAGCAGCCTTTCGACAGGTACCTACGAGCAGTACTTC. Translation: CASSLSTGTYEQYF. The chain couples TRBV9 to TRBJ2-7; D is possibly TRBD1 (6 bases). V was pared by 4 bases and J by 2 bases, with 13 bases between. The CDR3 consists of 14 residues. The germline V gene encodes CDR1 SGDLS and CDR2 YYNGEE.